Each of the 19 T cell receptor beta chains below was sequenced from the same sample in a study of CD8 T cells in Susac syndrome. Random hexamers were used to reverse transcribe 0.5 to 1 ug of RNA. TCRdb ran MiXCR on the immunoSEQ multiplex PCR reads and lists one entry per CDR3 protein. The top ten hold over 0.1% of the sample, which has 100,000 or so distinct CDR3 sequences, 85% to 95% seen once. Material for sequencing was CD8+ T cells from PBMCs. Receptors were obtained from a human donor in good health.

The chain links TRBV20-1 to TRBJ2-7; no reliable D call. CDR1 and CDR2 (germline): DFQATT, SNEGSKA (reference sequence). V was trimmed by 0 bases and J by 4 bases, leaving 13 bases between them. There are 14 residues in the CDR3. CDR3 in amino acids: CSARDIRGRYEQYF. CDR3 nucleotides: TGCAGTGCTAGAGATATACGTGGGCGTTACGAGCAGTACTTC.

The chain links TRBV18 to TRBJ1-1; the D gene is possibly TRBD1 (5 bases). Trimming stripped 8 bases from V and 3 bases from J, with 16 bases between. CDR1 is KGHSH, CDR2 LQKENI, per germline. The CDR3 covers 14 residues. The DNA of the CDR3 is TGTGCCAGCCTCCGGGACCGAAGAGACACTGAAGCTTTCTTT. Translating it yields CASLRDRRDTEAFF. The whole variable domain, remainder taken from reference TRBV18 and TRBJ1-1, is NAGVMQNPRHLVRRRGQEARLRCSPMKGHSHVYWYRQLPEEGLKFMVYLQKENIIDESGMPKERFSAEFPKEGPSILRIQQVVRGDSAAYFCASLRDRRDTEAFFGQGTRLTVV.

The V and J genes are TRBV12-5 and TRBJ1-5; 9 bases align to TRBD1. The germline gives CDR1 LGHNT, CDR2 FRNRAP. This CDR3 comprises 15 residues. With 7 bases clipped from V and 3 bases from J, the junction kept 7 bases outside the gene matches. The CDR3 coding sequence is TGTGCTAGTGCCAAACAGGGGGCTCCCAATCAGCCCCAGCATTTT. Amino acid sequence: CASAKQGAPNQPQHF.

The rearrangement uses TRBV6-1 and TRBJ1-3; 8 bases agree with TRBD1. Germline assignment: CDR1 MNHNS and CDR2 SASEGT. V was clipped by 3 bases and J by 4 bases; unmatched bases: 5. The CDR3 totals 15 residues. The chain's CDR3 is CASSDRGRKGNTIYF. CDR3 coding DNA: TGTGCCAGCAGTGACAGGGGGCGAAAAGGAAACACCATATATTTT.

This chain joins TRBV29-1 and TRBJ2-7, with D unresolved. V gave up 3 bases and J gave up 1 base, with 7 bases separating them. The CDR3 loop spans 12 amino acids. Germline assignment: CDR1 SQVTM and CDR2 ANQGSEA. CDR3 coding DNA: TGCAGCGTTGAGGGTCGATCCTACGAGCAGTACTTC. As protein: CSVEGRSYEQYF.

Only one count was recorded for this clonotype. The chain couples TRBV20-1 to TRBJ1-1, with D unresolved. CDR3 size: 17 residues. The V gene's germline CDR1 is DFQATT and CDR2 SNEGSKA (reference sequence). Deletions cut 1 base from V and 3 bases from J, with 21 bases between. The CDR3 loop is CSARAFYGSRVDTEAFF. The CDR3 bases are TGCAGTGCTAGAGCGTTTTATGGGAGCCGGGTGGACACTGAAGCTTTCTTT.

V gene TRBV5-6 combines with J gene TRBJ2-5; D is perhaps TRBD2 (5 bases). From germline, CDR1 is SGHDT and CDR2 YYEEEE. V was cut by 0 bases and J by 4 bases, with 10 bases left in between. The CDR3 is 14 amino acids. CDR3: CASSLGGGRETQYF. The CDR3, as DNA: TGTGCCAGCAGCTTGGGAGGAGGCAGAGAGACCCAGTACTTC.

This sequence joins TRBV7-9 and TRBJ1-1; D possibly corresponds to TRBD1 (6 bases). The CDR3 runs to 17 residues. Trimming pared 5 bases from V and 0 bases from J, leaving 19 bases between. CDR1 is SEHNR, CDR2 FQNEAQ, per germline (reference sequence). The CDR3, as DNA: TGTGCCAGCAGCAAAGTACGCAGGACAGACATGAACACTGAAGCTTTCTTT. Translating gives CASSKVRRTDMNTEAFF.

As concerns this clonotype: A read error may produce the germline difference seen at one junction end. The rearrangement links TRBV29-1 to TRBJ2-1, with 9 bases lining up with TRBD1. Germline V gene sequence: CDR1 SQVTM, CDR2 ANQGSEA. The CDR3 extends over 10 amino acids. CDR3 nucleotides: TGCAGCGTCGAAGACAGGGGGGAGTTCTTC. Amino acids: CSVEDRGEFF.

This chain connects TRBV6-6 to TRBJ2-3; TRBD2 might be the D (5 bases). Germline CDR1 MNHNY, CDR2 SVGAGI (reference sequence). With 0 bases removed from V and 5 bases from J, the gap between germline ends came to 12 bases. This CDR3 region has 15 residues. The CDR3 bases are TGTGCCAGCAGTTACTCGAGGGTGGATGGAGATACGCAGTATTTT. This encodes CASSYSRVDGDTQYF.

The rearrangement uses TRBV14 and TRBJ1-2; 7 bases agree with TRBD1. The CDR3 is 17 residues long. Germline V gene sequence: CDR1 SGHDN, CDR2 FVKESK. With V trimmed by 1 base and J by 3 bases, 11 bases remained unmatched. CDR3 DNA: TGTGCCAGCAGCCAAGCCCCGGCAGGGGGGGTTTACTATGGCTACACCTTC. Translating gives CASSQAPAGGVYYGYTF.

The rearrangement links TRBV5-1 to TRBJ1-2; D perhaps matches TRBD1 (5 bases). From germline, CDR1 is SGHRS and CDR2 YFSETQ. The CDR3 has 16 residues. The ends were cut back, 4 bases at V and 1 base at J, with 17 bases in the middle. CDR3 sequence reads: CASSLSPGRGNYGYTF. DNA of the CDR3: TGCGCCAGCAGCCTTTCCCCGGGACGGGGTAACTATGGCTACACCTTC.

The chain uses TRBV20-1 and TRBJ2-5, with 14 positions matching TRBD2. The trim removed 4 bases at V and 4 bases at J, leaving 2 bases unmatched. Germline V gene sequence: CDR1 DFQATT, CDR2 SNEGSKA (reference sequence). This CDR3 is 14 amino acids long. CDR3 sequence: CSAKTSGRVETQYF. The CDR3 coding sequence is TGCAGTGCTAAGACTAGCGGGAGGGTAGAGACCCAGTACTTC.

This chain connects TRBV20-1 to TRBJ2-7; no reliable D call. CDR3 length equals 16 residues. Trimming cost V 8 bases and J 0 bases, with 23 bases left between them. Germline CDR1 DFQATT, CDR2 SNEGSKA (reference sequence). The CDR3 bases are TGCAGTCTATCCGGTGTTACGATCGGAAGCTCCTACGAGCAGTACTTC. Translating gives CSLSGVTIGSSYEQYF.

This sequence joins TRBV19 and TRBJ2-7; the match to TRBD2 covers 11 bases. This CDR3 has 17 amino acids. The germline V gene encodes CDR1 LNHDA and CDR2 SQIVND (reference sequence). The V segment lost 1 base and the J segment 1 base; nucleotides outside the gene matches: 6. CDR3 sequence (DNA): TGTGCCAGTAGTATAGGCCTAGCGGGAGGCCGATCCTACGAGCAGTACTTC. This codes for CASSIGLAGGRSYEQYF.

The CDR3 nucleotides are TGTGCCAGTACCTCCGGGACTAGCGGAGGGACACGGGAGCAGTTCTTC. This codes for CASTSGTSGGTREQFF. The V and J genes are TRBV19 and TRBJ2-1; TRBD2 aligns across 11 bases. V gave up 7 bases and J gave up 10 bases; unmatched junction bases: 15. In germline, CDR1 is LNHDA, CDR2 SQIVND (reference sequence). The CDR3 is made up of 16 amino acids.

CDR3 in amino acids: CASSNAGVNQPQHF. The CDR3 DNA reads TGTGCCAGCAGCAACGCAGGGGTCAATCAGCCCCAGCATTTT. The rearrangement links TRBV5-4 to TRBJ1-5, with D perhaps TRBD1 (6 bases). The CDR3 has 14 residues. Trimming took off 4 bases at V and 3 bases at J, with 11 bases between the two ends. The germline gives CDR1 SGHNT, CDR2 YYREEE (reference sequence).

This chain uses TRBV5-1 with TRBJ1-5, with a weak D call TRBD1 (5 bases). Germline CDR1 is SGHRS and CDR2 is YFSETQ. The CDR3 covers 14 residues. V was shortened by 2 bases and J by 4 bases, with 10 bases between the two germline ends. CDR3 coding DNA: TGCGCCAGCAGCTTCGGGACTCCGAATCAGCCCCAGCATTTT. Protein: CASSFGTPNQPQHF.

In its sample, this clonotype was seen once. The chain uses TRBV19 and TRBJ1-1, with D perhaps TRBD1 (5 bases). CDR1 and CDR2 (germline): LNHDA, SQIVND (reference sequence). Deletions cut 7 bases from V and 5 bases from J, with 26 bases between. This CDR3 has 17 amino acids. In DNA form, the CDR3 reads TGTGCCAGTACCTCCCCCGGGACGAACCCCCTGGGGACTGAAGCTTTCTTT. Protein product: CASTSPGTNPLGTEAFF.